This record looks at one TCR beta chain sequence and its context. Antigen: not known. PCR was performed using 60 Vbeta and 13 Jbeta primers. The repertoire was sequenced with immunoSEQ multiplex PCR; TCRdb's copy has only in-frame clones and lacks some. The table shows 90,000 to 110,000 clones, with around four fifths occurring only once. V lost 0 bases and J lost 1, with 10 bases in between. The CDR3 is made up of 16 amino acids. Germline V CDR1 and CDR2: SGHRS, YFSETQ. This record comes from a study of cytomegalovirus exposure and HLA in healthy donors. Study conclusions and caveats: Testing in vitro showed a few CMV-associated chains specific for CMV antigens. A few V segments could not be told apart, such as TRBV6-2 and TRBV6-3, and were left out. Analysis performed later found roughly 17,000 TCR beta sequences associated with HLA alleles at 0.05 false discovery rate. In an earlier analysis, about 87% or about 30%: the productive usage of most TCR beta V segments.

Sequences were obtained from PBMCs. This clonotype originated in a woman in her fifties or sixties in good health and CMV-seropositive. The chain joins TRBV5-1 to TRBJ2-2; maybe TRBD2 (6 bases). CDR3: CASSLVGTQNTGELFF. Written as DNA, the CDR3 is TGCGCCAGCAGCTTGGTCGGGACTCAGAACACCGGGGAGCTGTTTTTT.